Listed below are T cell receptor beta chains from one sample, sequenced in a study of CD8 T cells in Susac syndrome. MiXCR was run by TCRdb on the immunoSEQ multiplex PCR reads, yielding one entry per CDR3 protein. The table has about 140,000 distinct CDR3 sequences, about 93% seen once. The sequencing input was CD8+ T cells from PBMCs. These receptors were obtained from a human donor in good health. Both conserved end residues are part of each CDR3. The D gene is left open where the match is weak. Not all rows give a size; the values are once, few, many and, for expanded clones, a class.

d_gene: .
j_gene: TRBJ2-7
abundance: once
v_gene: TRBV20-1
CDR3aa: CSASAGTSSYEQYF
CDR3nt: TGCAGTGCTAGCGCCGGGACATCTTCCTACGAGCAGTACTTC

d_gene: TRBD2
j_gene: TRBJ2-7
abundance: .
v_gene: TRBV14
CDR3aa: CASSHYISGSHEQYF
CDR3nt: TGTGCCAGCAGCCACTATATTAGCGGGAGTCACGAGCAGTACTTC

d_gene: TRBD1
j_gene: TRBJ2-1
abundance: .
v_gene: TRBV15
CDR3aa: CATSSTGTGGDEQFF
CDR3nt: TGTGCCACCAGCAGTACCGGGACAGGGGGCGATGAGCAGTTCTTC

d_gene: .
j_gene: TRBJ2-3
abundance: .
v_gene: TRBV3-1
CDR3aa: CASSRPGTDSTDTQYF
CDR3nt: TGTGCCAGCAGCCGCCCCGGGACCGACAGCACAGATACGCAGTATTTT

d_gene: TRBD2
j_gene: TRBJ2-1
abundance: once
v_gene: TRBV27
CDR3aa: CASKAGGPDEQFF
CDR3nt: TGTGCCAGCAAGGCGGGAGGGCCTGATGAGCAGTTCTTC

d_gene: .
j_gene: TRBJ1-1
abundance: .
v_gene: TRBV7-8
CDR3aa: CASSLLEEAFF
CDR3nt: TGTGCCAGCAGCTTGCTTGAAGAAGCTTTCTTT

d_gene: .
j_gene: TRBJ2-7
abundance: .
v_gene: TRBV29-1
CDR3aa: CSVEGARGYYEQYF
CDR3nt: TGCAGCGTTGAAGGAGCCAGGGGATACTACGAGCAGTACTTC

d_gene: .
j_gene: TRBJ1-1
abundance: .
v_gene: TRBV20-1
CDR3aa: CSANQQAMNTEAFF
CDR3nt: TGCAGTGCAAATCAACAGGCCATGAACACTGAAGCTTTCTTT

d_gene: TRBD1
j_gene: TRBJ1-2
abundance: .
v_gene: TRBV4-3
CDR3aa: CASSQDIEGANGYTF
CDR3nt: TGCGCCAGCAGCCAAGATATCGAGGGGGCCAATGGCTACACCTTC

d_gene: .
j_gene: TRBJ2-6
abundance: .
v_gene: TRBV5-4
CDR3aa: CASSLDASSGANVLTF
CDR3nt: TGTGCCAGCAGCTTGGACGCAAGCTCTGGGGCCAACGTCCTGACTTTC

d_gene: TRBD2
j_gene: TRBJ2-7
abundance: .
v_gene: TRBV20-1
CDR3aa: CSARDPGTSGRAHLEQYF
CDR3nt: TGCAGTGCTAGAGATCCCGGGACTAGCGGGAGGGCCCATCTCGAGCAGTACTTC

d_gene: .
j_gene: TRBJ2-3
abundance: .
v_gene: TRBV7-9
CDR3aa: CASSLAIRDTQYF
CDR3nt: TGTGCCAGCAGCTTAGCTATCCGAGATACGCAGTATTTT

d_gene: .
j_gene: TRBJ2-7
abundance: .
v_gene: TRBV27
CDR3aa: CASSLSAVGGPYPSYEQYF
CDR3nt: TGTGCCAGCAGTTTATCGGCCGTAGGGGGGCCGTACCCGTCCTACGAGCAGTACTTC

d_gene: TRBD1
j_gene: TRBJ1-2
abundance: .
v_gene: TRBV14
CDR3aa: CASSLTGTGHYGYTF
CDR3nt: TGTGCCAGCAGTCTCACCGGGACAGGGCACTATGGCTACACCTTC

d_gene: .
j_gene: TRBJ2-6
abundance: .
v_gene: TRBV15
CDR3aa: CATSRLRDGANVLTF
CDR3nt: TGTGCCACCAGCAGACTCAGGGATGGGGCCAACGTCCTGACTTTC

d_gene: .
j_gene: TRBJ1-1
abundance: .
v_gene: TRBV5-6
CDR3aa: CASSFTGQLNTEAFF
CDR3nt: TGTGCCAGCAGCTTTACCGGACAGTTGAACACTGAAGCTTTCTTT

d_gene: .
j_gene: TRBJ1-4
abundance: .
v_gene: TRBV27
CDR3aa: CASREPRGEKLFF
CDR3nt: TGTGCCAGCAGAGAACCAAGAGGTGAAAAACTGTTTTTT

d_gene: TRBD2
j_gene: TRBJ2-7
abundance: once
v_gene: TRBV2
CDR3aa: CASSGDYPSYEQYF
CDR3nt: TGTGCCAGCAGCGGGGACTACCCCTCCTACGAGCAGTACTTC

d_gene: .
j_gene: TRBJ1-1
abundance: .
v_gene: TRBV7-9
CDR3aa: CASSLALTGSTEAFF
CDR3nt: TGTGCCAGCAGCTTAGCCTTAACAGGGAGCACTGAAGCTTTCTTT

d_gene: TRBD2
j_gene: TRBJ2-7
abundance: once
v_gene: TRBV12-3/TRBV12-4
CDR3aa: CASSFGGGPEQYF
CDR3nt: TGTGCCAGCAGTTTTGGGGGAGGGCCCGAGCAGTACTTC

d_gene: .
j_gene: TRBJ1-2
abundance: .
v_gene: TRBV27
CDR3aa: CASSLSGPYGYTF
CDR3nt: TGTGCCAGCAGTTTATCGGGACCCTATGGCTACACCTTC

d_gene: .
j_gene: TRBJ2-3
abundance: .
v_gene: TRBV30
CDR3aa: CAYHRDSNTDTQYF
CDR3nt: TGTGCCTACCACCGGGACTCAAACACAGATACGCAGTATTTT

d_gene: TRBD1
j_gene: TRBJ2-1
abundance: .
v_gene: TRBV6-5
CDR3aa: CASSFGQGKGEQFF
CDR3nt: TGTGCCAGCAGCTTCGGACAGGGCAAGGGTGAGCAGTTCTTC

d_gene: TRBD1
j_gene: TRBJ1-2
abundance: .
v_gene: TRBV13
CDR3aa: CASRAGGGYGYTF
CDR3nt: TGTGCCAGCAGGGCAGGGGGCGGCTATGGCTACACCTTC

d_gene: TRBD2
j_gene: TRBJ2-7
abundance: .
v_gene: TRBV25-1
CDR3aa: CASSVSGGYSYEQYF
CDR3nt: TGTGCCAGCAGTGTCAGCGGGGGATACTCCTACGAGCAGTACTTC

d_gene: .
j_gene: TRBJ1-1
abundance: .
v_gene: TRBV19
CDR3aa: CASSTPIQFPNTEAFF
CDR3nt: TGTGCCAGTAGTACGCCTATACAGTTCCCGAACACTGAAGCTTTCTTT

d_gene: .
j_gene: TRBJ2-7
abundance: .
v_gene: TRBV7-8
CDR3aa: CASSFSRTSYEQYF
CDR3nt: TGTGCCAGCAGTTTTTCCAGGACTTCCTACGAGCAGTACTTC

d_gene: TRBD2
j_gene: TRBJ2-5
abundance: .
v_gene: TRBV29-1
CDR3aa: CSVDQRGGQTQYF
CDR3nt: TGCAGCGTTGACCAGCGGGGCGGGCAGACCCAGTACTTC

d_gene: .
j_gene: TRBJ2-1
abundance: .
v_gene: TRBV25-1
CDR3aa: CASRASEQFF
CDR3nt: TGTGCCAGCAGGGCTAGTGAGCAGTTCTTC

d_gene: TRBD1
j_gene: TRBJ1-5
abundance: .
v_gene: TRBV28
CDR3aa: CASSEQGVYQPQHF
CDR3nt: TGTGCCAGCAGTGAACAGGGGGTCTATCAGCCCCAGCATTTT

d_gene: .
j_gene: TRBJ1-2
abundance: .
v_gene: TRBV15
CDR3aa: CATSRARDYWNGYTF
CDR3nt: TGTGCCACCAGCAGAGCCCGGGACTATTGGAATGGCTACACCTTC

d_gene: .
j_gene: TRBJ2-3
abundance: .
v_gene: TRBV30
CDR3aa: CAWAIDRGTQYF
CDR3nt: TGTGCCTGGGCGATAGACCGGGGTACGCAGTATTTT

d_gene: .
j_gene: TRBJ2-7
abundance: .
v_gene: TRBV15
CDR3aa: CATSRAGAEQYF
CDR3nt: TGTGCCACCAGCAGAGCGGGGGCCGAGCAGTACTTC

d_gene: .
j_gene: TRBJ1-2
abundance: .
v_gene: TRBV2
CDR3aa: CASIRRDYGYTF
CDR3nt: TGTGCCAGCATTCGGAGGGACTATGGCTACACCTTC

d_gene: .
j_gene: TRBJ2-5
abundance: .
v_gene: TRBV7-6
CDR3aa: CASSLDPGTGTQETQYF
CDR3nt: TGTGCCAGCAGCTTAGATCCCGGTACAGGCACCCAAGAGACCCAGTACTTC

d_gene: .
j_gene: TRBJ2-7
abundance: .
v_gene: TRBV20-1
CDR3aa: CSARAGTFDEQYF
CDR3nt: TGCAGTGCTAGAGCCGGGACATTCGACGAGCAGTACTTC

d_gene: .
j_gene: TRBJ1-1
abundance: .
v_gene: TRBV29-1
CDR3aa: CSVAVNTEAFF
CDR3nt: TGCAGCGTTGCAGTGAACACTGAAGCTTTCTTT